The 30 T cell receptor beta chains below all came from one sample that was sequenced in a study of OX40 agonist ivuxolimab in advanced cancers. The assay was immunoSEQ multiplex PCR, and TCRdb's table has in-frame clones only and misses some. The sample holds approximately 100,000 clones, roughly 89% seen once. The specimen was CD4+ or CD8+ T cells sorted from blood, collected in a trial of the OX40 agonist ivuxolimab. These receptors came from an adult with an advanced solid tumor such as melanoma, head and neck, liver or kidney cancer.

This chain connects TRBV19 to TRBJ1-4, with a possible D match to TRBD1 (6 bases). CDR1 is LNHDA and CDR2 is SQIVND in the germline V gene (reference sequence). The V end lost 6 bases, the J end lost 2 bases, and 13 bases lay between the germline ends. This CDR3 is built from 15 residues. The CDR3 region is CASREGGGTNEKLFF. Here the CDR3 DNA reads TGTGCCAGTAGAGAAGGGGGAGGGACTAATGAAAAACTGTTTTTT.

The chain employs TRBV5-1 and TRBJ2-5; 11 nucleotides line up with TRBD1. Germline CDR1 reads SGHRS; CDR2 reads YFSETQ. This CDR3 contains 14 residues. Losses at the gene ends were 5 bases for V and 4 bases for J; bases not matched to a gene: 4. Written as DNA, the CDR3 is TGCGCCAGCAGACTCGGGACAGGGGGAGAGACCCAGTACTTC. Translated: CASRLGTGGETQYF.

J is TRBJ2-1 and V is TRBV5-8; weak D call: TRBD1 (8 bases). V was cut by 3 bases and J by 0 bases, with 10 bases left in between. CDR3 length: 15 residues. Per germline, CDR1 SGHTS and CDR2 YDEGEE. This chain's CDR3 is CASSYRGGSYNEQFF. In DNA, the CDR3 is TGTGCCAGCAGCTACAGGGGGGGCTCCTACAATGAGCAGTTCTTC.

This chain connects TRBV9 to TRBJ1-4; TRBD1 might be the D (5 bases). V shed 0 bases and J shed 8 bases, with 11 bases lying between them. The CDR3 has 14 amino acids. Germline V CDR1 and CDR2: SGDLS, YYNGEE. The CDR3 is CASSVGTGEEKLFF. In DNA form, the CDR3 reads TGTGCCAGCAGCGTAGGTACAGGAGAGGAAAAACTGTTTTTT.

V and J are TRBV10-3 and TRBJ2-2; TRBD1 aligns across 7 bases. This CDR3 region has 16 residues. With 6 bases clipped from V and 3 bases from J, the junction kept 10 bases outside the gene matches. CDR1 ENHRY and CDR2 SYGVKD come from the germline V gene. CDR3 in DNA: TGTGCCATCAGCGATCGGTCAGGGGGTGACACCGGGGAGCTGTTTTTT. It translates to CAISDRSGGDTGELFF.

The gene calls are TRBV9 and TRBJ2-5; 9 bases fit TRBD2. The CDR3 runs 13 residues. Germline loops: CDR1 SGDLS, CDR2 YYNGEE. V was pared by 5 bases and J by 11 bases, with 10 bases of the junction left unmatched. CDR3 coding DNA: TGTGCCAGCAGTGGGACTAGCACAGGAGAGCAGTACTTC. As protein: CASSGTSTGEQYF. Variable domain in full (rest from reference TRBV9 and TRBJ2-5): DSGVTQTPKHLITATGQRVTLRCSPRSGDLSVYWYQQSLDQGLQFLIQYYNGEERAKGNILERFSAQQFPDLHSELNLSSLELGDSALYFCASSGTSTGEQYFGPGTRLLVL.

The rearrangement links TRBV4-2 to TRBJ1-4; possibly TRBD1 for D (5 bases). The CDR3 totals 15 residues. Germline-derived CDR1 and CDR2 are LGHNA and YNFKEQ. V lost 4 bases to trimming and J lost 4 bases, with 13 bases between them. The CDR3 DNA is TGTGCCAGCAGCCTAGGGACCGAGAATAATGAAAAACTGTTTTTT. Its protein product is CASSLGTENNEKLFF.

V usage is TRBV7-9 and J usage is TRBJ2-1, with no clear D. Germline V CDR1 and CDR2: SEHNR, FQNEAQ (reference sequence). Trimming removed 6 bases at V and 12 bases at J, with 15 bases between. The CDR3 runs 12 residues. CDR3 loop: CASSSTPRVQFF. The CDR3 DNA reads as TGTGCCAGCAGTTCCACCCCCAGAGTGCAGTTCTTC. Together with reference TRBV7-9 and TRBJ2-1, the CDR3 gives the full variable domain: DTGVSQNPRHKITKRGQNVTFRCDPISEHNRLYWYRQTLGQGPEFLTYFQNEAQLEKSRLLSDRFSAERPKGSFSTLEIQRTEQGDSAMYLCASSSTPRVQFFGPGTRLTVL.

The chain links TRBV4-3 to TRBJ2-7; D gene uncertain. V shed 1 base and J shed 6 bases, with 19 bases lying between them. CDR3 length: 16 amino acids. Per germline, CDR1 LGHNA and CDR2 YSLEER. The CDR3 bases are TGCGCCAGCAGCCAAGCTTTCTCTGCCCTCGGGTCCGAGCAGTACTTC. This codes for CASSQAFSALGSEQYF.

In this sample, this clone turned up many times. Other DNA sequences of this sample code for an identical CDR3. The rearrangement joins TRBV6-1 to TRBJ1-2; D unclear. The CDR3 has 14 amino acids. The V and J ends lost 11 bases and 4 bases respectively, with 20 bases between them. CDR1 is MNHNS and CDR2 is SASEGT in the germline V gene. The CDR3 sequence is CAQQQDGPPYGYTF. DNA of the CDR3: TGTGCCCAACAGCAGGACGGCCCCCCCTATGGCTACACCTTC.

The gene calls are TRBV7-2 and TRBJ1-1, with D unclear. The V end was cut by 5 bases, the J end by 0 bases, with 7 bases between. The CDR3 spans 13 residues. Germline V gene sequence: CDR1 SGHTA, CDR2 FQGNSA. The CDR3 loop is CASSLSMNTEAFF. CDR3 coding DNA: TGTGCCAGCAGCCTCTCGATGAACACTGAAGCTTTCTTT.

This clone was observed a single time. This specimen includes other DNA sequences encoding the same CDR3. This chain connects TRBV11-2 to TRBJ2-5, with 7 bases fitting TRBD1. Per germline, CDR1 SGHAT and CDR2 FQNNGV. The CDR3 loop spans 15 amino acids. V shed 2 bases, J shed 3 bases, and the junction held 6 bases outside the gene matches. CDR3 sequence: CASSLSPGTEETQYF. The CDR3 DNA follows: TGTGCCAGCAGCTTATCCCCCGGGACAGAAGAGACCCAGTACTTC.

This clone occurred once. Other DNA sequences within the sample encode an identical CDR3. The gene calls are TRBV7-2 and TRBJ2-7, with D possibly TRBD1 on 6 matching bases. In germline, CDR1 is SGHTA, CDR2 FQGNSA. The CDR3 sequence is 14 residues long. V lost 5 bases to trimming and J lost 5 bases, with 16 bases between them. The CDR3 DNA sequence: TGTGCCAGCAGCATCGCGTTGGACAGTGACGAGCAGTACTTC. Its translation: CASSIALDSDEQYF.

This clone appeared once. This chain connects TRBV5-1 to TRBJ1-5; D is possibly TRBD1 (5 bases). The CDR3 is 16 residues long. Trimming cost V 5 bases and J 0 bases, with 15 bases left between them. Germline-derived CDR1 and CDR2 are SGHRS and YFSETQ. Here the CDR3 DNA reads TGCGCCAGCAGTCCCTTGGGACCCTATAGCAATCAGCCCCAGCATTTT. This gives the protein CASSPLGPYSNQPQHF.

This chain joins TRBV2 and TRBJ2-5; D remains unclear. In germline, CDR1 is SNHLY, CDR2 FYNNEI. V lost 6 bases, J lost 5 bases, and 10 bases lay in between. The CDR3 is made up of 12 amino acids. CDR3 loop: CASSLSEETQYF. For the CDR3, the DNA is TGTGCCAGCAGCCTATCCGAGGAGACCCAGTACTTC.

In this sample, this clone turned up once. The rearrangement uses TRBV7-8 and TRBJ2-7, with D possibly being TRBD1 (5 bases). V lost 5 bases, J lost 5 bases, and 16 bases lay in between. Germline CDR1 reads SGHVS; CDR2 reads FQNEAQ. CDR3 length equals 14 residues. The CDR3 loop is CASSSGASWDEQYF. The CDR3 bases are TGTGCCAGCAGCAGTGGGGCCAGTTGGGACGAGCAGTACTTC.

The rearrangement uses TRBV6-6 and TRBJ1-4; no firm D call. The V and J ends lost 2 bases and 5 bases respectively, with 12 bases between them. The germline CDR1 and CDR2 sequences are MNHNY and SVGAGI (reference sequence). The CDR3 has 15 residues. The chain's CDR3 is CASSYPLRENEKLFF. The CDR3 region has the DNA TGTGCCAGCAGTTACCCACTTAGGGAGAATGAAAAACTGTTTTTT.

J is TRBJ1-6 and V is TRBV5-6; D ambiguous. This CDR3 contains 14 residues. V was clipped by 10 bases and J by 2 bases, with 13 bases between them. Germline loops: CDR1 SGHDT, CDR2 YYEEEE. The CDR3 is CASAALPYNSPLHF. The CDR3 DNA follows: TGTGCCTCGGCAGCCCTCCCCTATAATTCACCCCTCCACTTT.

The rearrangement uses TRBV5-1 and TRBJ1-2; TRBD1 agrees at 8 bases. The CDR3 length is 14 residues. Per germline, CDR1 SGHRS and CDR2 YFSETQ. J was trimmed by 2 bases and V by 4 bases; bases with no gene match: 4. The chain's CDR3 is CASSNRQGNYGYTF. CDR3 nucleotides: TGCGCCAGCAGCAATAGACAGGGGAACTATGGCTACACCTTC. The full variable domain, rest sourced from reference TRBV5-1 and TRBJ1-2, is KAGVTQTPRYLIKTRGQQVTLSCSPISGHRSVSWYQQTPGQGLQFLFEYFSETQRNKGNFPGRFSGRQFSNSRSEMNVSTLELGDSALYLCASSNRQGNYGYTFGSGTRLTVV.

The CDR3 DNA reads as TGTGCCAGCAGTGAAGTGGGAGGACTCGAAGCTTTCTTT. Its translation: CASSEVGGLEAFF. The chain uses TRBV6-1 and TRBJ1-1, with unresolved D. V lost 1 base and J lost 8, with 11 bases in between. The CDR3 loop spans 13 amino acids. CDR1 is MNHNS and CDR2 is SASEGT in the germline V gene.

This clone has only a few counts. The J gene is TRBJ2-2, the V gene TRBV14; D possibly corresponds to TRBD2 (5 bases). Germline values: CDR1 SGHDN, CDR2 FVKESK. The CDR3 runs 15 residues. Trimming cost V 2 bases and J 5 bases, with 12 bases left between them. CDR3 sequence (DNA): TGTGCCAGCAGCCAACTGCGGGCGCGAACCGGGGAGCTGTTTTTT. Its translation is CASSQLRARTGELFF.

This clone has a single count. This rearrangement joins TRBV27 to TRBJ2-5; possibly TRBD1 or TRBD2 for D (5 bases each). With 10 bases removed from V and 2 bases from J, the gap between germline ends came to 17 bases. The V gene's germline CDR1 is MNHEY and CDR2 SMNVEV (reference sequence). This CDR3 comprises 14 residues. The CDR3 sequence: CANSVGEAQETQYF. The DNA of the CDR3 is TGTGCCAACTCAGTGGGGGAAGCACAAGAGACCCAGTACTTC.

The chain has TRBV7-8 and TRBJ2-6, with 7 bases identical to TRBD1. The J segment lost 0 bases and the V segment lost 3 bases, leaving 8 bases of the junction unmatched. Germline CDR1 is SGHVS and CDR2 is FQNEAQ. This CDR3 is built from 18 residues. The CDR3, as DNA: TGTGCCAGCAGCTTTGAGGGGACAGTACTCTCTGGGGCCAACGTCCTGACTTTC. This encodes CASSFEGTVLSGANVLTF. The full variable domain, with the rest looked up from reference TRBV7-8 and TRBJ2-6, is GAGVSQSPRYKVAKRGQDVALRCDPISGHVSLFWYQQALGQGPEFLTYFQNEAQLDKSGLPSDRFFAERPEGSVSTLKIQRTQQEDSAVYLCASSFEGTVLSGANVLTFGAGSRLTVL.

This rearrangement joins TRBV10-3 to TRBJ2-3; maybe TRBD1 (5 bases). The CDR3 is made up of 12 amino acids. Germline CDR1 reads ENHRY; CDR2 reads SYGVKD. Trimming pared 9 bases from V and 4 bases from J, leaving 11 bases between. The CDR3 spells CAMGLKPDTQYF. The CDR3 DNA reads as TGTGCCATGGGGCTTAAGCCAGATACGCAGTATTTT.

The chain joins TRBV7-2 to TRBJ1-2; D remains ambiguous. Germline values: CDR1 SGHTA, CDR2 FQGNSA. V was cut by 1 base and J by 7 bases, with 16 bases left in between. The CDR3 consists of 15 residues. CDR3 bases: TGTGCCAGCAGCTTAGTAGCAGCCGTACTAAGTGGCTACACCTTC. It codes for CASSLVAAVLSGYTF.

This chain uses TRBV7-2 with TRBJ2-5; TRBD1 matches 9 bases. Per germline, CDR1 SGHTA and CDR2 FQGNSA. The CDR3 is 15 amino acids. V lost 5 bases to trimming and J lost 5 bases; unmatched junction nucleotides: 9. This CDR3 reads CASSPGQGGGETQYF. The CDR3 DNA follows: TGTGCCAGCAGCCCGGGACAGGGAGGTGGGGAGACCCAGTACTTC.

CDR3 DNA: TGCGCCAGCAGTCGGGACCCCGCTGAAAAACTGTTTTTT. Its protein product is CASSRDPAEKLFF. The V and J genes are TRBV5-1 and TRBJ1-4, with a tentative D call TRBD1 (5 bases). The CDR3 length is 13 residues. V lost 5 bases and J lost 7, with 12 bases in between. The germline V gene has CDR1 SGHRS and CDR2 YFSETQ. Full variable domain (remainder filled in from reference TRBV5-1 and TRBJ1-4): KAGVTQTPRYLIKTRGQQVTLSCSPISGHRSVSWYQQTPGQGLQFLFEYFSETQRNKGNFPGRFSGRQFSNSRSEMNVSTLELGDSALYLCASSRDPAEKLFFGSGTQLSVL.

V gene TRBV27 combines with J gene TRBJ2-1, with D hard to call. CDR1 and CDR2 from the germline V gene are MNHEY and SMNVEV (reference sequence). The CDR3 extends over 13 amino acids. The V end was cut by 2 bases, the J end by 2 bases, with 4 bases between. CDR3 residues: CASSLNAYNEQFF. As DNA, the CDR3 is TGTGCCAGCAGTTTAAATGCCTACAATGAGCAGTTCTTC.

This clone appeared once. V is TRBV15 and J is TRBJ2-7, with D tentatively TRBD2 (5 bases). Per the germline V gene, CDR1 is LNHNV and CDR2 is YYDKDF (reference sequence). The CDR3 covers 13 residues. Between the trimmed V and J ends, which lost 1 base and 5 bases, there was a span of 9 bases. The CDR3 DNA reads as TGTGCCACCAGCAGAGGTGGAGGCAACGAGCAGTACTTC. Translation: CATSRGGGNEQYF.

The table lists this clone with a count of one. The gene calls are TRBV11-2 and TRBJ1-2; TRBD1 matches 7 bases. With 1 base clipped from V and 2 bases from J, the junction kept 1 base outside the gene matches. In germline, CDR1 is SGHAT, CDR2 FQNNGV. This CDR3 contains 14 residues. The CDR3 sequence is CASSLAGQNYGYTF. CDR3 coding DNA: TGTGCCAGCAGCTTAGCGGGACAGAACTATGGCTACACCTTC. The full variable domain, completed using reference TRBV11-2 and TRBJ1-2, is EAGVAQSPRYKIIEKRQSVAFWCNPISGHATLYWYQQILGQGPKLLIQFQNNGVVDDSQLPKDRFSAERLKGVDSTLKIQPAKLEDSAVYLCASSLAGQNYGYTFGSGTRLTVV.